The 30 T cell receptor beta chains reported below all come from one sample, sequenced in a study of T cells in women clearing cervical HPV infection. Data came from immunoSEQ multiplex PCR; TCRdb stores just in-frame clones and leaves some out. This sample's table reports approximately 16,000 clones. The sample taken for sequencing was blood buffy coat. The receptors derive from a woman aged 18 to 75 with a cervical HPV16 infection that either progressed to CIN3+ or cleared (not recorded which).

Of note for this clone: Sequencing ends 3 residues short of the CDR3 end; the germline J gene provides the rest. The chain combines TRBV2 with TRBJ1-6; 7 bases agree with TRBD1. Germline V gene sequence: CDR1 SNHLY, CDR2 FYNNEI. This CDR3 is 14 amino acids long. V was pared by 6 bases and J by 5 bases, with 4 bases of the junction left unmatched. CDR3 DNA, as far as it was read: TGTGCCAGCAGGGTAGACAGGGATAATTCACCC. Its protein is CASRVDRDNSP. The entire CDR3 protein reads CASRVDRDNSPLHF.

Comments on this clone: Read sequence stops 3 residues before the CDR3 end, and the germline J gene provides the missing end. J is TRBJ1-2 and V is TRBV20-1, with D unclear. This CDR3 region has 13 residues. Germline values: CDR1 DFQATT, CDR2 SNEGSKA (reference sequence). Between the trimmed V and J ends, which lost 1 base and 4 bases, there was a span of 10 bases. CDR3 DNA, as far as it was read: TGCAGTGCTAGAGTTCAGAGGTTCTATGGC. Residues: CSARVQRFYG. In full, the CDR3 is CSARVQRFYGYTF.

A note on this clone: The read halts 3 residues ahead of the CDR3 end, with the missing end drawn from the germline J gene. The chain carries TRBV5-1 and TRBJ2-7, with D perhaps matching TRBD2 (5 bases). Deletions cut 0 bases from V and 6 bases from J, with 7 bases between. The germline V gene has CDR1 SGHRS and CDR2 YFSETQ. The CDR3 consists of 12 residues. The sequenced CDR3 bases are TGCGCCAGCAGCTTGGACGGGGTCGAG. Its protein product is CASSLDGVE. The CDR3 as a whole reads CASSLDGVEQYF.

As for this clone: The read ends 3 residues before the CDR3 terminus; that terminus is restored from the germline J gene. The V and J genes are TRBV18 and TRBJ1-2, with D possibly TRBD1 on 5 matching bases. This CDR3 is 15 amino acids long. Germline V gene sequence: CDR1 KGHSH, CDR2 LQKENI. CDR3 protein: CASSPRGGLSYDYTF. CDR3 DNA (partial): TGTGCCAGCTCACCACGGGGGGGACTCTCCTACGAC.

A remark on this clone: The CDR3 extends 3 residues past the end of the read, so its final part is completed from the germline J gene. The gene calls are TRBV7-2 and TRBJ2-5; 11 bases are a match to TRBD1. The V and J ends lost 5 bases and 5 bases, in that order; junction bases with no gene match: 4. CDR1 and CDR2 (germline): SGHTA, FQGNSA. The CDR3 is made up of 14 amino acids. The chain's CDR3 is CASSPRDRGETQYF. The part of the CDR3 DNA that was read is TGTGCCAGCAGCCCCCGGGACAGGGGGGAGACC.

Turning to this clone: The read terminates 3 residues before the CDR3 end, so the remaining end is supplied by the germline J gene. The V call is TRBV7-3, the J call TRBJ1-2, with D possibly TRBD1 on 5 matching bases. The CDR3 sequence is 17 residues long. From germline, CDR1 is SGHTA and CDR2 FQGTGA. The sequenced CDR3 bases are TGTGCCAGCAGCCCGACCACCGGGACTAGCGTCTTCCATGAC. Its translation: CASSPTTGTSVFHD. The whole CDR3 sequence is CASSPTTGTSVFHDYTF.

Regarding this clone: The read terminates 3 residues ahead of where the CDR3 ends, so the germline J gene completes it. The chain recombines TRBV5-1 with TRBJ2-7; maybe TRBD1 (6 bases). This CDR3 spans 14 amino acids. CDR1 SGHRS and CDR2 YFSETQ come from the germline V gene. With 4 bases removed from V and 3 bases from J, the gap between germline ends came to 14 bases. The sequenced CDR3 bases are TGCGCCAGCAGCAACCGGGACACACTCTACGAG. Encoded protein: CASSNRDTLYE. From start to end, the CDR3 is CASSNRDTLYEQYF.

In the case of this clone: The read falls 3 residues short of the CDR3 end, and the missing part is taken from the germline J gene. The chain carries TRBV5-3 and TRBJ1-6, with 10 bases matching TRBD1. TRBV5-3 carries the ORF label, with uncertain function. CDR3 size: 17 residues. V lost 1 base and J lost 8; bases outside the gene matches: 9. CDR3 DNA (partial): TGTGCCAGAAGCTTGACCCTCGACAGGGGGCTGCATTCACCC. Its protein is CARSLTLDRGLHSP. The entire CDR3 sequence reads CARSLTLDRGLHSPLHF.

On this clone itself: The CDR3 extends 3 residues past the end of the read, so its final part is completed from the germline J gene. The chain has TRBV6-2 or TRBV6-3 and TRBJ2-7; 8 nucleotides align to TRBD2. V was pared by 0 bases and J by 6 bases, with 10 bases of the junction left unmatched. CDR1 is MNHEY, CDR2 SVGEGT, per germline. This CDR3 has 16 residues. CDR3 loop: CASSYSMTGLAFEQYF. The CDR3 bases that were read are TGTGCCAGCAGTTACTCGATGACAGGACTAGCTTTCGAG.

Concerning this clone: The read ends 3 residues early relative to the CDR3; the germline J gene fills the gap. The rearrangement joins TRBV2 to TRBJ1-2, with D perhaps TRBD1 (5 bases). Germline values: CDR1 SNHLY, CDR2 FYNNEI. Between the trimmed V and J ends, which lost 5 bases and 4 bases, there was a span of 14 bases. The length of the CDR3 is 14 residues. Incomplete CDR3 DNA: TGTGCCAGCAGTATAAGACAGAGCCGCTATGGC. This translates into CASSIRQSRYG. Given in full, the CDR3 is CASSIRQSRYGYTF.

Turning to this clone: The CDR3 goes on 3 residues after the read ends, and that part is filled in from the germline J gene. The chain combines TRBV11-3 with TRBJ1-4; 9 positions match TRBD1. Germline CDR1 is SGHNT and CDR2 is YENEEA. The CDR3 is made up of 15 amino acids. V was pared by 4 bases and J by 5 bases, with 5 bases of the junction left unmatched. Partial CDR3 DNA: TGTGCCAGCAGCTCTAGGACAGGGGCAAATGAAAAA. Its protein is CASSSRTGANEK. The full-length CDR3 reads as CASSSRTGANEKLFF.

About this clone itself: The read is 3 residues too short to cover the CDR3 end, so that end is filled in from the germline J gene. The V and J genes are TRBV28 and TRBJ1-2; D ambiguous. Germline values: CDR1 MDHEN, CDR2 SYDVKM. V lost 5 bases and J lost 2, with 18 bases in between. CDR3 length equals 16 residues. CDR3 residues: CASSPHGGGGNYGYTF. CDR3 DNA (partial): TGTGCCAGCAGTCCCCATGGTGGCGGCGGAAACTATGGC.

The CDR3 here is CASSSRQATPLNYGYTF. CDR3 DNA (partial): TGTGCCAGCAGTTCAAGACAGGCCACCCCCTTGAACTATGGC. V usage is TRBV6-2 or TRBV6-3 and J usage is TRBJ1-2, with a weak D call TRBD1 (6 bases). The CDR3 end lies 3 residues beyond the end of the read and is filled in from the germline J gene. The germline V gene has CDR1 MNHEY and CDR2 SVGEGT. This CDR3 is built from 17 residues. Trimming shortened V by 4 bases and J by 2 bases, and 20 bases separated the two germline ends.

Points on this clone: Read coverage stops 3 residues before the CDR3 terminus; the germline J gene supplies the remainder. J is TRBJ1-2 and V is TRBV19, with 10 bases aligning to TRBD1. The V gene's germline CDR1 is LNHDA and CDR2 SQIVND (reference sequence). J gave up 6 bases and V 5 bases, and 6 bases lay outside the gene matches. The CDR3 is 14 residues long. CDR3 loop: CASSLGTGVDGYTF. The sequenced CDR3 bases are TGTGCCAGTAGTCTTGGGACAGGGGTGGATGGC.

A word on this clone: The read comes to an end 3 residues before the CDR3 does, leaving the germline J gene to fill in the end. The chain recombines TRBV30 with TRBJ1-5; 7 bases fit TRBD1. CDR3 size: 17 residues. From germline, CDR1 is GTSNPN and CDR2 SVGIG (reference sequence). After removal of 2 bases from V and 1 base from J, the junction contained 11 bases not matched to a gene. This chain's CDR3 is CAWSSGQPGMSNQPQHF. The covered CDR3 bases are TGTGCCTGGAGTTCGGGACAGCCAGGAATGAGCAATCAGCCC. The entire variable domain, with the rest obtained from reference TRBV30 and TRBJ1-5, is as follows: SQTIHQWPATLVQPVGSPLSLECTVEGTSNPNLYWYRQAAGRGLQLLFYSVGIGQISSEVPQNLSASRPQDRQFILSSKKLLLSDSGFYLCAWSSGQPGMSNQPQHFGDGTRLSIL.

For this clone: The sequence runs out 3 residues before the end of the CDR3; the remainder is reconstructed from the germline J gene. V is TRBV10-3 and J is TRBJ2-7, with D maybe TRBD1 (5 bases). V dropped 4 bases and J dropped 6 bases, with 10 bases sitting between them. This CDR3 spans 12 amino acids. Germline lookup yields CDR1 ENHRY and CDR2 SYGVKD. This chain's CDR3 is CAISGGPPEQYF. The CDR3 bases that were read are TGTGCCATCAGTGGGGGCCCACCCGAG.

Regarding this clone: The DNA ends 3 residues before the CDR3 does, and the rest of the CDR3 is filled in from the germline J gene. The chain employs TRBV30 and TRBJ2-5; 16 bases agree with TRBD2. This CDR3 contains 16 residues. The trim removed 0 bases at V and 4 bases at J, leaving 2 bases unmatched. CDR1 and CDR2 (germline): GTSNPN, SVGIG (reference sequence). The sequenced part of the CDR3 DNA is TGTGCCTGGAGTGTAGGGACTAGCGGGAGGGGAGAGACC. As protein: CAWSVGTSGRGET. The entire CDR3 protein reads CAWSVGTSGRGETQYF.

As concerns this clone: The DNA ends 3 residues before the CDR3 does, and the rest of the CDR3 is filled in from the germline J gene. The V call is TRBV4-1, the J call TRBJ2-3, with TRBD2 matching over 12 bases. This CDR3 has 15 amino acids. V was pared by 2 bases and J by 5 bases, with 2 bases of the junction left unmatched. Germline CDR1 is MGHRA and CDR2 is YSYEKL. The sequenced CDR3 bases are TGCGCCAGCAGCCAAACGACTAGCGGGAGAGATACG. It is translated as CASSQTTSGRDT. The complete CDR3 sequence is CASSQTTSGRDTQYF.

This CDR3 is CATQAVGGTYNEQFF. The sequenced part of the CDR3 DNA is TGTGCCACCCAAGCCGTCGGGGGAACCTACAATGAG. The rearrangement uses TRBV6-2 or TRBV6-3 and TRBJ2-1, with D perhaps matching TRBD2 (6 bases). The read falls 3 residues short of the CDR3 end, and the missing part is taken from the germline J gene. The germline CDR1 and CDR2 sequences are MNHEY and SVGEGT. Trimming shortened V by 10 bases and J by 2 bases, and 18 bases separated the two germline ends. The CDR3 contains 15 residues.

Notes on this clone: The read ends 3 residues early relative to the CDR3; the germline J gene fills the gap. The V gene is TRBV5-1, the J gene TRBJ2-2; 13 bases map to TRBD2. With 1 base clipped from V and 5 bases from J, the junction kept 8 bases outside the gene matches. The CDR3 contains 18 residues. Germline V gene lookup returns CDR1 SGHRS and CDR2 YFSETQ. CDR3 loop: CASSLTLLTSGRTGELFF. Incomplete CDR3 DNA: TGCGCCAGCAGCTTGACCCTATTGACTAGCGGGAGGACCGGGGAG.

Notes on this clone: Read coverage stops 3 residues before the CDR3 terminus; the germline J gene supplies the remainder. The chain recombines TRBV20-1 with TRBJ1-2; 10 bases line up with TRBD1. The CDR3 is 14 residues long. Germline trimming cut 1 base from V and 6 bases from J; bases unmatched to any gene: 5. CDR1 DFQATT and CDR2 SNEGSKA come from the germline V gene (reference sequence). CDR3: CSARASDRGHGYTF. The sequenced part of the CDR3 DNA is TGCAGTGCTAGAGCCTCCGACAGGGGGCATGGC.

In the case of this clone: The read finishes 3 residues shy of the CDR3 end, and the germline J gene is used to complete it. The J gene is TRBJ2-3, the V gene TRBV7-2; 7 bases agree with TRBD1. The junction had 4 bases not matched to a gene; V was cut back by 2 bases and J by 5 bases. This CDR3 is 14 amino acids long. Germline assignment: CDR1 SGHTA and CDR2 FQGNSA. The CDR3 reads CASSLSRDRDTQYF. The part of the CDR3 DNA that was read is TGTGCCAGCAGCTTAAGCAGGGACAGAGATACG.

On this clone: The read ends 3 residues early relative to the CDR3; the germline J gene fills the gap. The rearrangement joins TRBV11-3 to TRBJ2-7, with TRBD1 matching 9 bases. Germline V gene lookup returns CDR1 SGHNT and CDR2 YENEEA. Trimming cost V 3 bases and J 5 bases; bases outside gene matches: 5. The CDR3 covers 14 residues. CDR3 bases read: TGTGCCAGCAGCTTCACAGGGGGCAAGGACGAG. Protein sequence: CASSFTGGKDE. The complete CDR3 protein is CASSFTGGKDEQYF.

Comments on this clone: A junction boundary mismatches the germline segment, possibly from a read error. Read sequence stops 3 residues before the CDR3 end, and the germline J gene provides the missing end. Other DNA sequences of this sample code for an identical CDR3. The rearrangement joins TRBV7-9 to TRBJ1-3; D not certain. The CDR3 loop spans 14 amino acids. Germline V lookup: CDR1 SEHNR, CDR2 FQNEAQ (reference sequence). The part of the CDR3 DNA that was read is TGTGCCAGCAGCCAAAACAGTGCTGGAAACACT. This codes for CASSQNSAGNT. The full CDR3 reads CASSQNSAGNTIYF.

Notes on this clone: Sequencing ends 3 residues short of the CDR3 end; the germline J gene provides the rest. The V and J genes are TRBV5-1 and TRBJ2-2; perhaps TRBD1 as D (5 bases). This CDR3 is 15 amino acids long. CDR1 and CDR2 (germline): SGHRS, YFSETQ. The CDR3 is CASTPGQLGNSPLFF. The CDR3 DNA, read in part, is TGCGCCAGCACCCCAGGACAATTGGGGAATTCACCG.

Concerning this clone: Read sequence stops 3 residues before the CDR3 end, and the germline J gene provides the missing end. The chain recombines TRBV7-2 with TRBJ2-3; D remains unclear. The germline V gene has CDR1 SGHTA and CDR2 FQGNSA. This CDR3 has 14 amino acids. CDR3 protein: CASSLGNSKETQYF. Incomplete CDR3 DNA: TGTGCCAGCAGCTTAGGGAATAGCAAAGAGACG.

Details on this clone: The missing CDR3 end, 3 residues past where the read stops, is filled in from the germline J gene. V and J are TRBV20-1 and TRBJ2-1, with 8 bases lining up with TRBD2. The CDR3 is made up of 18 amino acids. The V and J ends lost 0 bases and 0 bases, in that order; junction bases with no gene match: 10. Germline-derived CDR1 and CDR2 are DFQATT and SNEGSKA (reference sequence). This CDR3 reads CSARDSAGDPSSYNEQFF. CDR3 DNA, as far as it was read: TGCAGTGCTAGAGATTCAGCGGGGGACCCGAGCTCCTACAATGAG.

About this clone itself: The CDR3 end is not reached by the read, which stops 3 residues before it; the germline J gene fills it in. The rearrangement uses TRBV19 and TRBJ1-5; 9 bases align to TRBD1. With V trimmed by 5 bases and J by 1 base, 9 bases remained unmatched. This CDR3 contains 17 residues. Germline loops: CDR1 LNHDA, CDR2 SQIVND (reference sequence). CDR3 DNA, as far as it was read: TGTGCCAGTAGTGTGGGACAGGGAAGGTTAAGCAATCAGCCC. This codes for CASSVGQGRLSNQP. The full CDR3 protein is CASSVGQGRLSNQPQHF.

On this clone: The read stops 3 residues short of the end of the CDR3; the missing end is completed from the germline J gene. This chain links TRBV27 with TRBJ2-7; no firm D call. The length of the CDR3 is 15 residues. Trimming pared 6 bases from V and 0 bases from J, leaving 15 bases between. Germline V gives CDR1 MNHEY, CDR2 SMNVEV (reference sequence). The CDR3 DNA, read in part, is TGTGCCAGCAGCAATAATATAGTAAGCTCCTACGAG. Its protein product is CASSNNIVSSYE. Given in full, the CDR3 is CASSNNIVSSYEQYF.

Remarks on this clone: The read ends 3 residues before the CDR3 terminus; that terminus is restored from the germline J gene. The V and J genes are TRBV11-3 and TRBJ2-3; D might be TRBD2 (6 bases). The germline CDR1 and CDR2 sequences are SGHNT and YENEEA. This CDR3 comprises 15 residues. The CDR3 loop reads CASSFSSGFGETQYF. The sequenced part of the CDR3 DNA is TGTGCCAGCAGCTTTTCGAGCGGGTTTGGAGAGACG.